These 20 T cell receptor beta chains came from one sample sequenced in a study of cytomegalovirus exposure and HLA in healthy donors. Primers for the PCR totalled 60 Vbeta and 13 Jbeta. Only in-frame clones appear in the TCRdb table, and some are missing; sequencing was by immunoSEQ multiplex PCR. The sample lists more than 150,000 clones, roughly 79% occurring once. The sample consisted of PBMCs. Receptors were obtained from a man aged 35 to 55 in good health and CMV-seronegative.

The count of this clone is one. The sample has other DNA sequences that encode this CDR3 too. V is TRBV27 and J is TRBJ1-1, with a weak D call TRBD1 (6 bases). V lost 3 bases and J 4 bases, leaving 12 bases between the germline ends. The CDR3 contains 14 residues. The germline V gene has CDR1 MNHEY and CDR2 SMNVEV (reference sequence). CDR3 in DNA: TGTGCCAGCAGTTTCATCGACAGGTTCACTGAAGCTTTCTTT. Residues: CASSFIDRFTEAFF.

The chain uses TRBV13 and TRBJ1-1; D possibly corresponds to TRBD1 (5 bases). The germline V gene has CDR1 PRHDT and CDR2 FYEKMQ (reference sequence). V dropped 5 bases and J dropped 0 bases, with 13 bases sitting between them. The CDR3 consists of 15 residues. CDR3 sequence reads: CASSTPGNLNTEAFF. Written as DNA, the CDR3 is TGTGCCAGCAGCACTCCAGGGAATTTGAACACTGAAGCTTTCTTT.

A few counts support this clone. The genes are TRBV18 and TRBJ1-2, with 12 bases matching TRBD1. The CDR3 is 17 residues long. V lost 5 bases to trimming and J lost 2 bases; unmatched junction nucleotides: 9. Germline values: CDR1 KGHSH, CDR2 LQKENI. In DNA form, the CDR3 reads TGTGCCAGCTCAAGACTAGGGACAGGGGGCGCGAACTATGGCTACACCTTC. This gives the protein CASSRLGTGGANYGYTF.

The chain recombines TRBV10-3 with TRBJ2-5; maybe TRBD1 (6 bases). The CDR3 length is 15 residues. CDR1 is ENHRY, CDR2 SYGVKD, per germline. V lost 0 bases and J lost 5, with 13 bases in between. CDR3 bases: TGTGCCATCAGTGAGTCCAACAGGGCCACGGAGACCCAGTACTTC. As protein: CAISESNRATETQYF.

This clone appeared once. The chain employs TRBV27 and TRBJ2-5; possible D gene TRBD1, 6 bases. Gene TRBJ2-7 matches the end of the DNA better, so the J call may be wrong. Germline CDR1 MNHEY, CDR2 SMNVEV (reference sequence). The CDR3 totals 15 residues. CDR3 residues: CASSLSVGAGNEQYF. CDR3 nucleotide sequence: TGTGCCAGCAGTTTATCTGTGGGGGCGGGCAACGAGCAGTACTTC.

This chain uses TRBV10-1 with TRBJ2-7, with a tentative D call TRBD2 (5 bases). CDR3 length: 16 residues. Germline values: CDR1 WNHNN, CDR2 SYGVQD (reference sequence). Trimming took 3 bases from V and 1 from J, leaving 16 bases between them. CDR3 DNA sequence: TGCGCCAGCAGTGACCTTAGAGCGGCCAGTTCCTACGAGCAGTACTTC. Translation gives CASSDLRAASSYEQYF.

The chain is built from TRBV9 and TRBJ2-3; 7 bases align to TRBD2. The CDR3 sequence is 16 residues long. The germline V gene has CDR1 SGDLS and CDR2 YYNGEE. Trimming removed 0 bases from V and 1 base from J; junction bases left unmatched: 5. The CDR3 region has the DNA TGTGCCAGCAGCGTAGCGGCTAGCGGCGGCACAGATACGCAGTATTTT. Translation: CASSVAASGGTDTQYF.

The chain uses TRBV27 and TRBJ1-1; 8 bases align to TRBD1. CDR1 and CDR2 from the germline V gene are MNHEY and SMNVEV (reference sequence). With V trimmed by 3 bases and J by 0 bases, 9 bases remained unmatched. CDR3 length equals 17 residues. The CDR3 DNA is TGTGCCAGCAGTTTGCCCGGGACAGGAGTCATGAACACTGAAGCTTTCTTT. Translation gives CASSLPGTGVMNTEAFF.

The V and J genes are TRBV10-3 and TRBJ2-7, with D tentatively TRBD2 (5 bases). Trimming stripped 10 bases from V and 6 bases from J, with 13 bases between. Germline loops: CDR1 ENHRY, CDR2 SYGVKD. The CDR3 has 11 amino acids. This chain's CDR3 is CATGRSGEQYF. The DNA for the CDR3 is TGTGCCACCGGACGGAGCGGCGAGCAGTACTTC.

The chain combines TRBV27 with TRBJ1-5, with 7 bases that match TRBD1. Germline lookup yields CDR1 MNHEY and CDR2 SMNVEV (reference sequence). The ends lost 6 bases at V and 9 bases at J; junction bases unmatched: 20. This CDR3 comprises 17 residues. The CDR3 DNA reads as TGTGCCAGCAGACAGTGGTCCGGGACAGCCTCTGAGGTGCCCCAGCATTTT. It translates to CASRQWSGTASEVPQHF.

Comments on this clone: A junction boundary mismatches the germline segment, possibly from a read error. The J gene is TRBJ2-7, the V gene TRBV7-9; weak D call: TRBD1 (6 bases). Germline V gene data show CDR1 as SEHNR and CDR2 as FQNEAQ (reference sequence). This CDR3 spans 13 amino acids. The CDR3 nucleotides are TGTTCCAGCAGCAGTGACAGGACCTACGAGCAGTACTTC. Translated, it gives CSSSSDRTYEQYF.

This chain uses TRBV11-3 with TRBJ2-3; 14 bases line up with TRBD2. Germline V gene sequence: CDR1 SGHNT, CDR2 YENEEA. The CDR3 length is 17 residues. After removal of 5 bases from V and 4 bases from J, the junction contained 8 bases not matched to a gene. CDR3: CASSLGTSGSLPDTQYF. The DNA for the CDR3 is TGTGCCAGCAGCCTAGGGACTAGCGGGAGTCTCCCAGATACGCAGTATTTT.

The CDR3 sequence: CASSIDPFRQAPRSGNQPQHF. The CDR3, as DNA: TGTGCCAGTAGTATAGATCCATTTAGGCAGGCGCCGCGCTCGGGCAATCAGCCCCAGCATTTT. The V gene is TRBV19, the J gene TRBJ1-5; unclear D gene. V was trimmed by 0 bases and J by 2 bases, leaving 26 bases between them. CDR1 is LNHDA, CDR2 SQIVND, per germline (reference sequence). This CDR3 is built from 21 residues.

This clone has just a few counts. For the CDR3, the DNA is TGTGCCAGCAGTAGGACAGGGCTTGAGCAGTTCTTC. The encoded protein is CASSRTGLEQFF. V and J are TRBV27 and TRBJ2-1, with TRBD1 matching 8 bases. V shed 5 bases and J 9 bases; nucleotides not matched to a gene: 3. This CDR3 has 12 residues. Germline lookup yields CDR1 MNHEY and CDR2 SMNVEV (reference sequence).

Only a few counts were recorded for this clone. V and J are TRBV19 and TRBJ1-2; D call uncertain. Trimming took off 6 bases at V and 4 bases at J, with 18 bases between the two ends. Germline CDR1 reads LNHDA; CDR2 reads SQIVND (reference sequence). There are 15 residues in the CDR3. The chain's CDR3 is CASSGLETLVYGYTF. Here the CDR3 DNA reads TGTGCCAGTAGCGGACTCGAAACCCTCGTCTATGGCTACACCTTC.

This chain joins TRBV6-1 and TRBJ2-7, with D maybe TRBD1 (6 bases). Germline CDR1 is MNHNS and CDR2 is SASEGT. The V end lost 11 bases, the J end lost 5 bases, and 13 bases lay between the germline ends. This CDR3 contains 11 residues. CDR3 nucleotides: TGTGCCGGGGGCCGGCTCCACGAGCAGTACGTC. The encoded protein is CAGGRLHEQYV.

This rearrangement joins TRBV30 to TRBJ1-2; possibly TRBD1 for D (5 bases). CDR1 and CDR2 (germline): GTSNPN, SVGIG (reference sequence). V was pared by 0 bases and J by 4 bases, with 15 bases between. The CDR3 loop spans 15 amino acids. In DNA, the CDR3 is TGTGCCTGGAGTGTGGGAGGGGCCCATAGCTATGGCTACACCTTC. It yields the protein CAWSVGGAHSYGYTF.

In nucleotides, the CDR3 is TGTGCCACCAGCCCTCAGGAAGCAGGGGCGTATCAGCCCCAGCATTTT. Its translation: CATSPQEAGAYQPQHF. The rearrangement links TRBV15 to TRBJ1-5; maybe TRBD1 (6 bases). The CDR3 runs to 16 residues. Trimming removed 5 bases at V and 5 bases at J, with 19 bases between. Germline values: CDR1 LNHNV, CDR2 YYDKDF (reference sequence).

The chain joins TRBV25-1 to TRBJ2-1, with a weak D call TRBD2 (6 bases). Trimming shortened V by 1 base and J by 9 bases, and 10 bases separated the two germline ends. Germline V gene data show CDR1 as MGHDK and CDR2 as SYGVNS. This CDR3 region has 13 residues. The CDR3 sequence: CASSELSGSEQFF. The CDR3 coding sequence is TGTGCCAGCAGTGAATTATCCGGGAGTGAGCAGTTCTTC.

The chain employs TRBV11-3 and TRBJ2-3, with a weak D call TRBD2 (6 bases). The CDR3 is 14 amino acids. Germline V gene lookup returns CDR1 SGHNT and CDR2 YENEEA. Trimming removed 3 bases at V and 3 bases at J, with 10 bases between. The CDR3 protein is CASSFSGETDTQYF. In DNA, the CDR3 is TGTGCCAGCAGCTTTTCGGGGGAAACAGATACGCAGTATTTT.